The 28 T cell receptor beta chains listed next were all sequenced from one sample in a study of cytomegalovirus exposure and HLA in healthy donors. The PCR contained 60 Vbeta and 13 Jbeta primers. TCRdb keeps only in-frame clones here, not all; method: immunoSEQ multiplex PCR. The data show roughly 78,000 clones, roughly 60% seen once. Material: PBMCs. The receptors come from a man aged 25-40 years in good health and CMV-seropositive.

Comments on this clone: A junction end diverges from the germline sequence, so it may reflect a read error. The chain links TRBV4-1 to TRBJ1-2, with 9 nucleotides matching TRBD1. Germline V CDR1 and CDR2: MGHRA, YSYEKL. The CDR3 is 15 amino acids. In DNA, the CDR3 is TGCGCCAGCAGCCAAGATTATGGGACAGGGTATGCCTACACCTTC. This codes for CASSQDYGTGYAYTF.

This clone was recorded a few times. The chain couples TRBV19 to TRBJ2-1; D ambiguous. In germline, CDR1 is LNHDA, CDR2 SQIVND (reference sequence). This CDR3 has 11 residues. Trimming pared 3 bases from V and 10 bases from J, leaving 7 bases between. The CDR3 is CASSIVGEQFF. The CDR3 coding sequence is TGTGCCAGTAGTATCGTGGGCGAGCAGTTCTTC.

This clone occurred a few times. This chain joins TRBV7-9 and TRBJ2-1; 7 bases align to TRBD1. This CDR3 is built from 11 residues. V was clipped by 6 bases and J by 10 bases; unmatched bases: 3. Germline CDR1 is SEHNR and CDR2 is FQNEAQ (reference sequence). The CDR3 DNA sequence: TGTGCCAGCAGGCTGGGACAGGAGCAGTTCTTC. Its translation: CASRLGQEQFF. The full variable domain, in which reference TRBV7-9 and TRBJ2-1 provide the parts outside the CDR3, is DTGVSQNPRHKITKRGQNVTFRCDPISEHNRLYWYRQTLGQGPEFLTYFQNEAQLEKSRLLSDRFSAERPKGSFSTLEIQRTEQGDSAMYLCASRLGQEQFFGPGTRLTVL.

The chain is built from TRBV11-2 and TRBJ2-5; 8 nucleotides agree with TRBD2. This CDR3 is built from 17 residues. Germline-derived CDR1 and CDR2 are SGHAT and FQNNGV. V was clipped by 5 bases and J by 3 bases; unmatched bases: 14. In DNA form, the CDR3 reads TGTGCCAGCAGCCACCGTAAGGTCGGAGCGGGGGAAGAGACCCAGTACTTC. Translated, it gives CASSHRKVGAGEETQYF.

The chain carries TRBV9 and TRBJ1-6; D perhaps matches TRBD1 (5 bases). The CDR3 totals 15 residues. In germline, CDR1 is SGDLS, CDR2 YYNGEE. V was shortened by 4 bases and J by 10 bases, with 18 bases between the two germline ends. CDR3 DNA sequence: TGTGCCAGCAGCCCGACGCTGCCGGGGGAATCACCCCTCCACTTT. Translated: CASSPTLPGESPLHF.

V usage is TRBV5-6 and J usage is TRBJ2-5, with 12 bases matching TRBD2. Trimming cost V 4 bases and J 1 base; bases outside gene matches: 8. The CDR3 sequence is 17 residues long. The V gene's germline CDR1 is SGHDT and CDR2 YYEEEE. The CDR3 here is CASSRVGLAGPQETQYF. As DNA, the CDR3 is TGTGCCAGCAGCCGGGTAGGACTAGCGGGGCCCCAAGAGACCCAGTACTTC. Supplemented by reference TRBV5-6 and TRBJ2-5, the full variable domain reads DAGVTQSPTHLIKTRGQQVTLRCSPKSGHDTVSWYQQALGQGPQFIFQYYEEEERQRGNFPDRFSGHQFPNYSSELNVNALLLGDSALYLCASSRVGLAGPQETQYFGPGTRLLVL.

This rearrangement joins TRBV5-1 to TRBJ2-5; 11 positions agree with TRBD2. The CDR3 loop spans 15 amino acids. J gave up 1 base and V 4 bases, and 3 bases lay outside the gene matches. In germline, CDR1 is SGHRS, CDR2 YFSETQ. In DNA form, the CDR3 reads TGCGCCAGCAGCCTAGCGGGAGGTCTCCAAGAGACCCAGTACTTC. Translation: CASSLAGGLQETQYF.

The V and J genes are TRBV7-9 and TRBJ2-7, with TRBD1 matching 7 bases. Trimming cost V 1 base and J 1 base; bases outside gene matches: 7. The CDR3 covers 16 residues. Germline CDR1 SEHNR, CDR2 FQNEAQ (reference sequence). The CDR3 bases are TGTGCCAGCAGCTTAGTGGGCAGGGGGTCTTCCTACGAGCAGTACTTC. Translating gives CASSLVGRGSSYEQYF.

This clone was recorded a few times. The V gene is TRBV9, the J gene TRBJ2-6; D uncertain. The CDR3 runs 16 residues. Germline values: CDR1 SGDLS, CDR2 YYNGEE. V was shortened by 1 base and J by 0 bases, with 8 bases between the two germline ends. CDR3 sequence (DNA): TGTGCCAGCAGCGTAACGCAGGACTCTGGGGCCAACGTCCTGACTTTC. It translates to CASSVTQDSGANVLTF.

The rearrangement links TRBV19 to TRBJ1-4; a possible D gene is TRBD1 (5 bases). The CDR3 totals 14 residues. Germline V lookup: CDR1 LNHDA, CDR2 SQIVND (reference sequence). V was clipped by 5 bases and J by 6 bases, with 13 bases between them. CDR3: CASSLQAIDEKLFF. The CDR3 DNA sequence: TGTGCCAGTAGTTTACAGGCGATAGATGAAAAACTGTTTTTT.

This sequence joins TRBV11-2 and TRBJ2-7; 12 nucleotides match TRBD2. The CDR3 extends over 16 amino acids. The germline V gene encodes CDR1 SGHAT and CDR2 FQNNGV. J lost 2 bases, V lost 4 bases, and 6 bases had no gene match. The CDR3 DNA reads TGTGCCAGCAGCTCGCTGACTAGCGGGGGTCCCTACGAGCAGTACTTC. Protein sequence: CASSSLTSGGPYEQYF.

V gene TRBV4-1 combines with J gene TRBJ2-3; D possibly corresponds to TRBD2 (6 bases). The V end was cut by 0 bases, the J end by 0 bases, with 7 bases between. CDR1 is MGHRA, CDR2 YSYEKL, per germline. The CDR3 is made up of 15 amino acids. The CDR3 reads CASSQESGSTDTQYF. The CDR3 DNA sequence: TGCGCCAGCAGCCAAGAGAGCGGGAGCACAGATACGCAGTATTTT.

The V and J genes are TRBV28 and TRBJ2-5; 14 nucleotides line up with TRBD2. The length of the CDR3 is 17 residues. The junction had 7 bases not matched to a gene; V was cut back by 2 bases and J by 5 bases. The germline V gene encodes CDR1 MDHEN and CDR2 SYDVKM. CDR3 DNA: TGTGCCAGCAGTTTAAATCGACTAGCGGGGGGGCTGGAGACCCAGTACTTC. Translated, it gives CASSLNRLAGGLETQYF.

CDR3 residues: CATRTSGTTGELFF. CDR3 nucleotide sequence: TGTGCCACCCGGACTAGCGGTACCACCGGGGAGCTGTTTTTT. V usage is TRBV6-5 and J usage is TRBJ2-2; the match to TRBD2 covers 10 bases. The CDR3 consists of 14 residues. The trim removed 10 bases at V and 4 bases at J, leaving 6 bases unmatched. CDR1 is MNHEY and CDR2 is SVGAGI in the germline V gene.

The chain has TRBV10-3 and TRBJ2-3; D unclear. CDR1 ENHRY and CDR2 SYGVKD come from the germline V gene. The CDR3 totals 15 residues. Deletions cut 0 bases from V and 0 bases from J, with 7 bases between. The CDR3 DNA reads TGTGCCATCAGTGAGTCGTCGGTAAGCACAGATACGCAGTATTTT. Its translation: CAISESSVSTDTQYF.

This clone has more than one count but fewer than ten. The chain recombines TRBV15 with TRBJ1-6, with D maybe TRBD1 (5 bases). V shed 2 bases and J shed 6 bases, with 14 bases lying between them. This CDR3 has 16 amino acids. Germline CDR1 is LNHNV and CDR2 is YYDKDF (reference sequence). The CDR3 DNA sequence: TGTGCCACCAGCAGACGGAGGGGTCAGGGTAATTCACCCCTCCACTTT. Amino acids: CATSRRRGQGNSPLHF.

The genes are TRBV29-1 and TRBJ2-7; D gene ambiguous. The CDR3 loop spans 11 amino acids. The V end lost 5 bases, the J end lost 0 bases, and 5 bases lay between the germline ends. Germline V lookup: CDR1 SQVTM, CDR2 ANQGSEA. This CDR3 is CSVLSSYEQYF. The CDR3 DNA follows: TGCAGCGTTCTCAGCTCCTACGAGCAGTACTTC.

This chain links TRBV5-6 with TRBJ2-5; D perhaps matches TRBD1 (6 bases). The last part of the DNA fits TRBJ2-7 better; the J call may be wrong. The CDR3 contains 14 residues. Looked up from germline, CDR1 is SGHDT and CDR2 is YYEEEE. CDR3 sequence reads: CASSFRGGTYEQYF. The CDR3 DNA reads as TGTGCCAGCAGCTTCCGAGGGGGTACCTACGAGCAGTACTTC.

This clone turned up a few times. Here the CDR3 reads CASSSGLTDTQYF. The DNA for the CDR3 is TGTGCCAGCAGCTCAGGGCTCACAGATACGCAGTATTTT. This rearrangement joins TRBV28 to TRBJ2-3; D is perhaps TRBD1 (5 bases). The CDR3 loop spans 13 amino acids. Trimming removed 6 bases from V and 2 bases from J, with 9 bases in between. CDR1 and CDR2 (germline): MDHEN, SYDVKM. Variable domain in full (rest from reference TRBV28 and TRBJ2-3): DVKVTQSSRYLVKRTGEKVFLECVQDMDHENMFWYRQDPGLGLRLIYFSYDVKMKEKGDIPEGYSVSREKKERFSLILESASTNQTSMYLCASSSGLTDTQYFGPGTRLTVL.

CDR3 coding DNA: TGTGCCAGCGGGACAGCACTAGCCAAAAACATTCAGTACTTC. Residues: CASGTALAKNIQYF. This chain links TRBV6-1 with TRBJ2-4; 7 positions match TRBD1. The CDR3 extends over 14 amino acids. Losses at the gene ends were 8 bases for V and 0 bases for J; bases not matched to a gene: 4. Germline CDR1 MNHNS, CDR2 SASEGT.

About this clone itself: Other DNA sequences in the same sample also yield this CDR3. This chain connects TRBV2 to TRBJ2-7; TRBD1 matches 8 bases. J was trimmed by 2 bases and V by 6 bases; bases with no gene match: 9. CDR1 and CDR2 from the germline V gene are SNHLY and FYNNEI. This CDR3 is built from 15 residues. DNA of the CDR3: TGTGCCAGCAGCGATGGACAGGGACGACCCTACGAGCAGTACTTC. Amino acid sequence: CASSDGQGRPYEQYF.

A few counts support this clone. The V gene is TRBV9, the J gene TRBJ2-4; perhaps TRBD1 as D (6 bases). Trimming took off 0 bases at V and 5 bases at J, with 6 bases between the two ends. CDR3 length: 13 amino acids. Looked up from germline, CDR1 is SGDLS and CDR2 is YYNGEE. CDR3 loop: CASSVGTENIQYF. CDR3 DNA: TGTGCCAGCAGCGTAGGGACAGAAAACATTCAGTACTTC.

In its sample, this clone was seen a few times. The J gene is TRBJ2-7, the V gene TRBV7-9; TRBD1 agrees at 11 bases. Germline V CDR1 and CDR2: SEHNR, FQNEAQ (reference sequence). This CDR3 spans 13 amino acids. With V trimmed by 6 bases and J by 6 bases, 4 bases remained unmatched. The chain's CDR3 is CASRSGTGGEQYF. The DNA for the CDR3 is TGTGCCAGCAGATCCGGGACAGGGGGCGAGCAGTACTTC.

The chain couples TRBV15 to TRBJ2-3, with a tentative D call TRBD2 (5 bases). With 6 bases removed from V and 4 bases from J, the gap between germline ends came to 11 bases. The CDR3 covers 13 residues. Germline assignment: CDR1 LNHNV and CDR2 YYDKDF (reference sequence). The CDR3 DNA reads as TGTGCCACCAGTAGTAGCGCGGCAGATACGCAGTATTTT. Protein product: CATSSSAADTQYF.

The V call is TRBV19, the J call TRBJ2-3, with D unclear. CDR3 length equals 13 residues. V lost 3 bases to trimming and J lost 4 bases, with 8 bases between them. CDR1 LNHDA and CDR2 SQIVND come from the germline V gene (reference sequence). The CDR3 coding sequence is TGTGCCAGTAGTATTGGTCGGGCAGATACGCAGTATTTT. Its translation: CASSIGRADTQYF.

This chain links TRBV5-1 with TRBJ1-5; 12 positions match TRBD1. CDR3 length: 15 amino acids. Germline loops: CDR1 SGHRS, CDR2 YFSETQ. Losses at the gene ends were 4 bases for V and 5 bases for J; bases not matched to a gene: 4. CDR3 in amino acids: CASSTGTGGDQPQHF. CDR3 DNA sequence: TGCGCCAGCAGCACCGGGACAGGGGGCGATCAGCCCCAGCATTTT.

The genes are TRBV2 and TRBJ2-5; D perhaps matches TRBD1 (6 bases). The V end lost 4 bases, the J end lost 2 bases, and 11 bases lay between the germline ends. CDR3 length: 14 residues. CDR1 and CDR2 from the germline V gene are SNHLY and FYNNEI. The CDR3: CASSGRQAQETQYF. CDR3 bases: TGTGCCAGCAGTGGACGACAGGCGCAAGAGACCCAGTACTTC.

The chain links TRBV7-2 to TRBJ2-1; 14 nucleotides align to TRBD2. CDR1 SGHTA and CDR2 FQGNSA come from the germline V gene. CDR3 length: 16 residues. V gave up 4 bases and J gave up 12 bases; unmatched junction bases: 11. The CDR3 DNA sequence: TGTGCCAGCAGCTCCGGGGGACTAGCGGGGGCCAGGGGGCAGTTCTTC. Protein sequence: CASSSGGLAGARGQFF.